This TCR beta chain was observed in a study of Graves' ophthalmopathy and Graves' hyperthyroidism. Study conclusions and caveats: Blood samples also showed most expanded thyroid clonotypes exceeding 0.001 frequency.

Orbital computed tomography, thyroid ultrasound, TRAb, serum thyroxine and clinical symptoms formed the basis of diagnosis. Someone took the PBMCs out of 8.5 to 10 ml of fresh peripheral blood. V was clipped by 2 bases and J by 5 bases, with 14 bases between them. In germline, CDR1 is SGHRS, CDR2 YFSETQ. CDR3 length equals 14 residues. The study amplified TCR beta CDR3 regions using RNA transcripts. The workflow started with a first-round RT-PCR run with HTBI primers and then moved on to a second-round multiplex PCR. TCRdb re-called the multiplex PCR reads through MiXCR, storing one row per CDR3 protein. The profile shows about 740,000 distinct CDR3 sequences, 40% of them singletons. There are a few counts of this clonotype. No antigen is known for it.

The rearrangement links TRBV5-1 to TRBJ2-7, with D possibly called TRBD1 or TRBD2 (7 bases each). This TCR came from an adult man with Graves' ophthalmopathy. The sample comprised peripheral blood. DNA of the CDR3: TGCGCCAGCAGCTTTCAGGGGGGGACGAACGAGCAGTACTTC. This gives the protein CASSFQGGTNEQYF.